These 27 T cell receptor beta chains originate from one sample sequenced in a study of vaccination and CD4 T cells after COVID-19. Oncomine TCR Beta short-read sequencing was applied to DNA from cultured CD4+ T cells. TCRdb re-analysed the PCR reads in MiXCR, keeping a single row per CDR3 protein. The data show about 12,000 distinct CDR3 sequences, roughly 60% seen once. Treatment meaning: roughly 10-day PBMC culture with coronavirus spike peptide pools or control peptides (ViraFEST assay). Antigens for these TCRs are unknown. The sample consisted of CD4+ T cells from blood, cultured in vitro. The receptors come from a human donor who had recovered from COVID-19.

This clonotype is medium-sized. The gene calls are TRBV20-1 and TRBJ2-4; possibly TRBD1 for D (6 bases). Per the germline V gene, CDR1 is DFQATT and CDR2 is SNEGSKA (reference sequence). Trimming removed 0 bases at V and 0 bases at J, with 12 bases between. The CDR3 length is 16 residues. CDR3 DNA sequence: TGCAGTGCTAGAGATCTGACAGGACTAGCCAAAAACATTCAGTACTTC. It codes for CSARDLTGLAKNIQYF.

The gene calls are TRBV6-5 and TRBJ1-5; D remains unclear. Trimming removed 0 bases from V and 6 bases from J, with 9 bases in between. In germline, CDR1 is MNHEY, CDR2 SVGAGI. CDR3 length equals 14 residues. The CDR3 nucleotides read TGTGCCAGCAGTTACTCTTCACAGCTTCAGCCCCAGCATTTT. Amino acids: CASSYSSQLQPQHF.

The chain recombines TRBV6-5 with TRBJ1-2, with D possibly TRBD1 on 5 matching bases. The length of the CDR3 is 13 residues. CDR1 is MNHEY, CDR2 SVGAGI, per germline. Trimming left V 0 bases short and J 8 bases short, with 10 bases between. The CDR3 protein is CASSYSSQGGYTF. CDR3 coding DNA: TGTGCCAGCAGTTACTCGTCGCAGGGAGGCTACACCTTC.

The chain combines TRBV24-1 with TRBJ2-1; 9 bases match TRBD1. CDR3 length: 14 residues. V lost 2 bases, J lost 9 bases, and 4 bases stayed unmatched. The V gene's germline CDR1 is KGHDR and CDR2 SFDVKD. The CDR3 is CATSDYRGHTEQFF. The CDR3 region has the DNA TGTGCCACCAGTGATTACAGGGGGCACACTGAGCAGTTCTTC.

This rearrangement joins TRBV5-4 to TRBJ2-5; TRBD2 aligns across 9 bases. V lost 1 base to trimming and J lost 2 bases; unmatched junction nucleotides: 6. Germline lookup yields CDR1 SGHNT and CDR2 YYREEE (reference sequence). CDR3 length equals 16 residues. The CDR3 reads CASSLSSGRNQETQYF. The DNA for the CDR3 is TGTGCCAGCAGCTTGAGCAGCGGGAGGAATCAAGAGACCCAGTACTTC.

V is TRBV10-1 and J is TRBJ1-5; D might be TRBD1 (5 bases). The CDR3 has 18 residues. CDR1 is WNHNN and CDR2 is SYGVQD in the germline V gene (reference sequence). V gave up 3 bases and J gave up 2 bases, with 20 bases separating them. As DNA, the CDR3 is TGCGCCAGCAGTGAAGGAGTAGCGGGGCAAGGGGGCAATCAGCCCCAGCATTTT. The encoded protein is CASSEGVAGQGGNQPQHF.

Written as DNA, the CDR3 is TGTGCCAGTAGTCGAACCTCCACTGGACCCATGAACACCGGGGAGCTGTTTTTT. Translated, it gives CASSRTSTGPMNTGELFF. This sequence joins TRBV19 and TRBJ2-2; D uncertain. V was pared by 5 bases and J by 1 base, with 20 bases between. Germline CDR1 and CDR2: LNHDA and SQIVND (reference sequence). The CDR3 has 18 amino acids.

The chain employs TRBV27 and TRBJ1-5; no reliable D call. The CDR3 runs to 13 residues. The V gene lost 3 bases and the J gene lost 8 bases, with 11 bases spanning the gap. Germline lookup yields CDR1 MNHEY and CDR2 SMNVEV (reference sequence). The CDR3 loop is CASSLVSLKPQHF. CDR3 sequence (DNA): TGTGCCAGCAGTTTGGTGTCCCTTAAGCCCCAGCATTTT.

This clonotype is termed medium-sized (0.01 to 0.1%). V usage is TRBV25-1 and J usage is TRBJ2-1; D is unresolved. Trimming took 4 bases from V and 6 from J, leaving 7 bases between them. The CDR3 loop spans 12 amino acids. CDR1 MGHDK and CDR2 SYGVNS come from the germline V gene. CDR3 residues: CASSGYFNEQFF. CDR3 coding DNA: TGTGCCAGCAGTGGGTACTTCAATGAGCAGTTCTTC.

The chain joins TRBV14 to TRBJ1-5; D is unresolved. This CDR3 comprises 13 residues. The germline V gene encodes CDR1 SGHDN and CDR2 FVKESK. V was shortened by 1 base and J by 3 bases, with 4 bases between the two germline ends. DNA of the CDR3: TGTGCCAGCAGCCAAGGGATCAATCAGCCCCAGCATTTT. Encoded protein: CASSQGINQPQHF.

In this sample, this clonotype turned up a few times. The chain couples TRBV19 to TRBJ2-7; the match to TRBD2 covers 9 bases. The V segment lost 6 bases and the J segment 1 base; nucleotides outside the gene matches: 4. This CDR3 is built from 14 residues. CDR1 and CDR2 from the germline V gene are LNHDA and SQIVND (reference sequence). CDR3 sequence reads: CASRSSGGSYEQYF. The DNA of the CDR3 is TGTGCCAGTAGGAGTAGCGGGGGATCCTACGAGCAGTACTTC.

This CDR3 reads CASSDYYEQYF. In nucleotides, the CDR3 is TGTGCCAGCAGTGATTACTACGAGCAGTACTTC. The chain is built from TRBV2 and TRBJ2-7; unclear D gene. Trimming removed 3 bases at V and 3 bases at J, with 3 bases between. The length of the CDR3 is 11 residues. Germline CDR1 is SNHLY and CDR2 is FYNNEI.

In this sample, this clonotype turned up a few times. The gene calls are TRBV6-1 and TRBJ1-1; TRBD1 agrees at 9 bases. Germline-derived CDR1 and CDR2 are MNHNS and SASEGT. The CDR3 sequence is 16 residues long. With V trimmed by 8 bases and J by 7 bases, 17 bases remained unmatched. CDR3: CASLSGTGIFESEAFF. For the CDR3, the DNA is TGTGCCAGCCTCTCCGGGACAGGGATTTTCGAGAGTGAAGCTTTCTTT.

This clonotype has a handful of counts. The chain carries TRBV28 and TRBJ1-6; D remains unclear. In germline, CDR1 is MDHEN, CDR2 SYDVKM. Deletions cut 3 bases from V and 10 bases from J, with 13 bases between. The CDR3 is made up of 14 amino acids. CDR3 DNA sequence: TGTGCCAGCAGTTTTTTTGGGGAGGCATCACCCCTCCACTTT. Its protein is CASSFFGEASPLHF.

This clonotype turned up a few times. V usage is TRBV7-9 and J usage is TRBJ1-3; 9 bases match TRBD1. The V gene end was trimmed by 6 bases and the J gene end by 8 bases; junction bases not matched to a gene: 8. The CDR3 has 14 amino acids. From germline, CDR1 is SEHNR and CDR2 FQNEAQ (reference sequence). DNA of the CDR3: TGTGCCAGCAGGAAAACAGGGGGCGCGGACACCATATATTTT. Encoded protein: CASRKTGGADTIYF.

Only one count was recorded for this clonotype. At one end the junction does not follow the germline gene, possibly because of a read error. This sequence joins TRBV28 and TRBJ2-1; 8 positions match TRBD2. CDR1 MDHEN and CDR2 SYDVKM come from the germline V gene. This CDR3 region has 14 residues. The CDR3 protein is CASRSPGGPGERFF. The CDR3 region has the DNA TGTGCCAGCAGATCGCCGGGAGGGCCGGGTGAGCGGTTCTTC.

This clonotype was seen once. The chain combines TRBV6-2 or TRBV6-3 with TRBJ2-2, with a possible D match to TRBD1 (7 bases). Germline-derived CDR1 and CDR2 are MNHEY and SVGEGT. The ends were cut back, 2 bases at V and 4 bases at J, with 11 bases in the middle. The CDR3 extends over 15 amino acids. CDR3 sequence (DNA): TGTGCCAGCAGTTACCAGGGGGGATCCACCGGGGAGCTGTTTTTT. This codes for CASSYQGGSTGELFF.

The gene calls are TRBV27 and TRBJ1-2; no definite D call. This CDR3 is 15 amino acids long. CDR1 MNHEY and CDR2 SMNVEV come from the germline V gene (reference sequence). V was shortened by 5 bases and J by 6 bases, with 19 bases between the two germline ends. CDR3 in amino acids: CASSLLVPSAHGYTF. In DNA form, the CDR3 reads TGTGCCAGCAGTCTGCTTGTTCCCTCTGCCCATGGCTACACCTTC.

The chain couples TRBV28 to TRBJ1-2; a possible D gene is TRBD1 (6 bases). Germline loops: CDR1 MDHEN, CDR2 SYDVKM. This CDR3 region has 13 residues. V lost 9 bases and J lost 5, with 16 bases in between. The CDR3: CASLRGPIYGYTF. The CDR3 coding sequence is TGTGCCAGTCTCCGGGGGCCCATTTATGGCTACACCTTC.

This clonotype was found a few times. The chain carries TRBV7-9 and TRBJ1-1; 8 bases are a match to TRBD1. The germline V gene encodes CDR1 SEHNR and CDR2 FQNEAQ (reference sequence). CDR3 length: 14 residues. Losses at the gene ends were 5 bases for V and 3 bases for J; bases not matched to a gene: 5. The CDR3 DNA reads as TGTGCCAGCAGCAAACAGGGGGGTGACACTGAAGCTTTCTTT. Translation: CASSKQGGDTEAFF.

This clonotype came up once. J is TRBJ2-1 and V is TRBV20-1, with TRBD1 as a possible D gene (5 bases). The ends were cut back, 0 bases at V and 6 bases at J, with 15 bases in the middle. This CDR3 comprises 15 residues. CDR1 and CDR2 from the germline V gene are DFQATT and SNEGSKA (reference sequence). This CDR3 reads CSARDFSTGINEQFF. The DNA of the CDR3 is TGCAGTGCTAGAGACTTTTCTACAGGTATCAATGAGCAGTTCTTC.

This clonotype turned up a few times. The rearrangement links TRBV19 to TRBJ1-5, with D tentatively TRBD1 (6 bases). The CDR3 length is 17 residues. Germline assignment: CDR1 LNHDA and CDR2 SQIVND (reference sequence). Trimming took 7 bases from V and 0 from J, leaving 19 bases between them. In DNA form, the CDR3 reads TGTGCCAGTAAAGGGCGCCAGGGGAACTATAGCAATCAGCCCCAGCATTTT. It codes for CASKGRQGNYSNQPQHF.

The V and J genes are TRBV23-1 and TRBJ1-5; a possible D gene is TRBD1 (6 bases). TRBV23-1 is an ORF, and what it does is uncertain. This CDR3 has 15 residues. Trimming took off 7 bases at V and 0 bases at J, with 13 bases between the two ends. In nucleotides, the CDR3 is TGCGCCAGCACGCTAGACAGGTCTAGCAATCAGCCCCAGCATTTT. It translates to CASTLDRSSNQPQHF.

This clonotype showed up just a few times. This chain uses TRBV7-2 with TRBJ2-7; D call uncertain. The CDR3 is 13 residues long. The germline gives CDR1 SGHTA, CDR2 FQGNSA. The V gene lost 5 bases and the J gene lost 4 bases, with 12 bases spanning the gap. CDR3 residues: CASSPPGVYEQYF. In nucleotides, the CDR3 is TGTGCCAGCAGCCCACCTGGAGTGTACGAGCAGTACTTC. Full variable domain (remainder filled in from reference TRBV7-2 and TRBJ2-7): GAGVSQSPSNKVTEKGKDVELRCDPISGHTALYWYRQSLGQGLEFLIYFQGNSAPDKSGLPSDRFSAERTGGSVSTLTIQRTQQEDSAVYLCASSPPGVYEQYFGPGTRLTVT.

The chain couples TRBV28 to TRBJ1-1; no clear D. CDR1 and CDR2 from the germline V gene are MDHEN and SYDVKM. V was clipped by 3 bases and J by 6 bases, with 5 bases between them. The CDR3 covers 11 residues. The CDR3 loop reads CASSLRSEAFF. The CDR3 DNA is TGTGCCAGCAGTTTGAGGTCTGAAGCTTTCTTT.

A few counts support this clonotype. The CDR3 DNA is TGCAGTGCTGTGGGGACAGCGGTTCAAGAGACCCAGTACTTC. Protein sequence: CSAVGTAVQETQYF. V gene TRBV20-1 combines with J gene TRBJ2-5; 7 nucleotides match TRBD1. Germline CDR1 reads DFQATT; CDR2 reads SNEGSKA (reference sequence). This CDR3 contains 14 residues. The ends lost 5 bases at V and 2 bases at J; junction bases unmatched: 8.

This clonotype was recorded a few times. The V call is TRBV6-4, the J call TRBJ2-3; TRBD2 is a possible D gene (5 bases). Germline lookup yields CDR1 MRHNA and CDR2 SNTAGT. The V end was cut by 0 bases, the J end by 4 bases, with 5 bases between. This CDR3 region has 13 residues. The CDR3 is CASSDSEADTQYF. The CDR3 DNA is TGTGCCAGCAGTGACTCGGAGGCAGATACGCAGTATTTT.